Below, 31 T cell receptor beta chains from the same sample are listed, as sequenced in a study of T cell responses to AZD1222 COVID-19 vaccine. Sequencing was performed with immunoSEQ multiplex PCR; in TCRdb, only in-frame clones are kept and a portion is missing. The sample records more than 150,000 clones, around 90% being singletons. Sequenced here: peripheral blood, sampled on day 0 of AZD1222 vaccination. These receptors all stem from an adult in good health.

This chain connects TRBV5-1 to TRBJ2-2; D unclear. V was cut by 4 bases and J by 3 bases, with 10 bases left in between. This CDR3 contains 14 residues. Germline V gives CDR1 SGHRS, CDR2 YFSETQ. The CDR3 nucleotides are TGCGCCAGCAGCCCGTTCCTTGACACCGGGGAGCTGTTTTTT. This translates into CASSPFLDTGELFF.

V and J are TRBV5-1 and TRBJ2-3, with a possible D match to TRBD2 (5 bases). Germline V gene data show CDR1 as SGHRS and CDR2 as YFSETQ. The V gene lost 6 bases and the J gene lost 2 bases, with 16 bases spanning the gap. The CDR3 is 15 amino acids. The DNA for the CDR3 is TGCGCCAGCACGAGCGGCAGCCCTTCCACAGATACGCAGTATTTT. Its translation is CASTSGSPSTDTQYF.

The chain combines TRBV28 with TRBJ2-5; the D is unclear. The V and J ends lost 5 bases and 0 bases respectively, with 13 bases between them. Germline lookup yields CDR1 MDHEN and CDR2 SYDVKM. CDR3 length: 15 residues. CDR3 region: CASSLHTNNQETQYF. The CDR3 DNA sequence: TGTGCCAGCAGTCTCCACACAAACAACCAAGAGACCCAGTACTTC.

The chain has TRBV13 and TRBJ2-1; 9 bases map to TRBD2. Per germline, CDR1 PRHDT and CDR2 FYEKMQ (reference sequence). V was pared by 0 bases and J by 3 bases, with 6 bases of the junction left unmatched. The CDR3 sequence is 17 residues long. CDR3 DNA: TGTGCCAGCAGCTTAGGAACTAGCGGGTCTTTCTACAATGAGCAGTTCTTC. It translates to CASSLGTSGSFYNEQFF.

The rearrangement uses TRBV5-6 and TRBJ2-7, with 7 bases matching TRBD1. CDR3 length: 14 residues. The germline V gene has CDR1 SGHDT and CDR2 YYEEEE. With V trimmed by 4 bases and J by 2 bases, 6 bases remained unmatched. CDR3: CASSGRDRPYEQYF. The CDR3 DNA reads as TGTGCCAGCAGCGGCCGGGACAGACCCTACGAGCAGTACTTC.

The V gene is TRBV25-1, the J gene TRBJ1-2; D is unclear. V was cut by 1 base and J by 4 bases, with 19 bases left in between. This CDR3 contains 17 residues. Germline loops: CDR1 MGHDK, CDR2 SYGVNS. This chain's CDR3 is CASSEFSPRDWSYGYTF. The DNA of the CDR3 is TGTGCCAGCAGTGAATTCTCCCCCCGGGATTGGAGCTATGGCTACACCTTC.

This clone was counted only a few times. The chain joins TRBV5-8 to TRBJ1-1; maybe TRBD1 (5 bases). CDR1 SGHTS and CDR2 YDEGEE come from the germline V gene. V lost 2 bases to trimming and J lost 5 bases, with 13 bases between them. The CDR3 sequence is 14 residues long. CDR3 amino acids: CASSLGPGGTEAFF. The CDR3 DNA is TGTGCCAGCAGCTTAGGACCGGGGGGTACTGAAGCTTTCTTT.

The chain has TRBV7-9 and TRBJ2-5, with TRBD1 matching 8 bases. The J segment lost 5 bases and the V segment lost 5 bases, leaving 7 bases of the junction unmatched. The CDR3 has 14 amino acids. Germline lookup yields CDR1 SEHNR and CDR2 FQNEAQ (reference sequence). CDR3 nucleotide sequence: TGTGCCAGCAGCACCTGGACAGGGCTGGAGACCCAGTACTTC. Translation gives CASSTWTGLETQYF.

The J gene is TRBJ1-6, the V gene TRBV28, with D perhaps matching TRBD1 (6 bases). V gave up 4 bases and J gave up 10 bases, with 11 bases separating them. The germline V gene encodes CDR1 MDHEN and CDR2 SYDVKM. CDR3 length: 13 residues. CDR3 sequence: CASSYGGGSPLHF. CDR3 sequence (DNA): TGTGCCAGCAGTTATGGGGGCGGCTCACCCCTCCACTTT.

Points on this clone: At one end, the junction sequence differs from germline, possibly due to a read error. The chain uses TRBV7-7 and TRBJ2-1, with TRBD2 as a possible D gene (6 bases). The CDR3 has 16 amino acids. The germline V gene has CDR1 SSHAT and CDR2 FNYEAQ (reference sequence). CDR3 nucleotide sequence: TGTGCTAGCAGCTCGGGGGATGAGCGCCTCCCCAATGAGCAGTTCTTC. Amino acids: CASSSGDERLPNEQFF. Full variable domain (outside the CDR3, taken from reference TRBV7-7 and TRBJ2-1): GAGVSQSPRYKVTKRGQDVTLRCDPISSHATLYWYQQALGQGPEFLTYFNYEAQPDKSGLPSDRFSAERPEGSISTLTIQRTEQRDSAMYRCASSSGDERLPNEQFFGPGTRLTVL.

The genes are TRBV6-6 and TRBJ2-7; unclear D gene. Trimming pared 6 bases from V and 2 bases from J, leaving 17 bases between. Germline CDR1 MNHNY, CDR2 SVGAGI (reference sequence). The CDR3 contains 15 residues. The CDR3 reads CASRGDGLPAYEQYF. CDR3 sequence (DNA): TGTGCCAGCAGGGGCGACGGATTACCCGCCTACGAGCAGTACTTC.

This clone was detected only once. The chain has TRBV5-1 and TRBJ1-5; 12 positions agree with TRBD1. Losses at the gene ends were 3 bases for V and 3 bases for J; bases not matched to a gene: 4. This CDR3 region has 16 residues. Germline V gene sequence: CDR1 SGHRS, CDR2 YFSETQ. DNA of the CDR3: TGCGCCAGCAGCTCAGGGACAGGGGGCTCCAATCAGCCCCAGCATTTT. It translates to CASSSGTGGSNQPQHF.

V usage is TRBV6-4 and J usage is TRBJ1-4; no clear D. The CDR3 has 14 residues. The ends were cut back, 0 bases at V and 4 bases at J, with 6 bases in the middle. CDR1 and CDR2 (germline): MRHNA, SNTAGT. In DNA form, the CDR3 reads TGTGCCAGCAGTGACTCAGGATTTAATGAAAAACTGTTTTTT. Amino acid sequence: CASSDSGFNEKLFF.

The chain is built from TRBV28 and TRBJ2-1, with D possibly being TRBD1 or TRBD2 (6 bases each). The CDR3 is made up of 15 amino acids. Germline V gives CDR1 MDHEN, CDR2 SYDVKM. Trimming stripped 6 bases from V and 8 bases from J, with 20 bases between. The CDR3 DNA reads TGTGCCAGCAGAGGGAGAGGGGGGCTGGTCTATGAGCAGTTCTTC. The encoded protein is CASRGRGGLVYEQFF.

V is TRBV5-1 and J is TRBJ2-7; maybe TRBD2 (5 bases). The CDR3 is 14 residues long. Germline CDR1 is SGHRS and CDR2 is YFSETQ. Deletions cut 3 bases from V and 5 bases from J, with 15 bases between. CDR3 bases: TGCGCCAGCAGCTCAGGCGAGGGAATCCACGAGCAGTACTTC. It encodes CASSSGEGIHEQYF. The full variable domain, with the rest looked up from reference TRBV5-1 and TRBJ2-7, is KAGVTQTPRYLIKTRGQQVTLSCSPISGHRSVSWYQQTPGQGLQFLFEYFSETQRNKGNFPGRFSGRQFSNSRSEMNVSTLELGDSALYLCASSSGEGIHEQYFGPGTRLTVT.

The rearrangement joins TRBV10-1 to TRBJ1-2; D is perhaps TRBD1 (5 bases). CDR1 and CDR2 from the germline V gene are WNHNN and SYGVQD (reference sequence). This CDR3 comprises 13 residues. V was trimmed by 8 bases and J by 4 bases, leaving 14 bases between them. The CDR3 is CASQGADRYGYTF. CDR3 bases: TGCGCCAGCCAGGGAGCCGATCGCTATGGCTACACCTTC.

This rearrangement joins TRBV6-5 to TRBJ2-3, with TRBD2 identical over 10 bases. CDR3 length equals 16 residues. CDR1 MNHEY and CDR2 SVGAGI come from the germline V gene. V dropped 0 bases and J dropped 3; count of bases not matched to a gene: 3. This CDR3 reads CASSYSLAGVTDTQYF. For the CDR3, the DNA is TGTGCCAGCAGTTACTCCCTAGCGGGAGTGACAGATACGCAGTATTTT.

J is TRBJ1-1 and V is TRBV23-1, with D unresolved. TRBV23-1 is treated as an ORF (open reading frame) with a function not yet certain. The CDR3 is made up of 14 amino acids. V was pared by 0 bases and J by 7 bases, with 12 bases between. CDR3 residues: CASSQSSGVDEAFF. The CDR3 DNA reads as TGCGCCAGCAGTCAATCGTCAGGCGTAGATGAAGCTTTCTTT.

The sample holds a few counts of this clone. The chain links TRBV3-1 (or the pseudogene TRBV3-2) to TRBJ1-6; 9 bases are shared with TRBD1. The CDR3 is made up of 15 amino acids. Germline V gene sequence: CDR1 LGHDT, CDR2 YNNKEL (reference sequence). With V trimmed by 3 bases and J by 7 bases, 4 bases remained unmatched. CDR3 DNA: TGTGCCAGCAGCCAGTACAGGGGGCCCAATTCACCCCTCCACTTT. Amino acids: CASSQYRGPNSPLHF.

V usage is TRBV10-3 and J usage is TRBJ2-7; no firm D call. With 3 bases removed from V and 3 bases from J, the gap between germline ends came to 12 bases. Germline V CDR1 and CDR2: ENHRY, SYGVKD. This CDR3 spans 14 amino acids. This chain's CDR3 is CAISDNSNIYEQYF. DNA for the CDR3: TGTGCCATCAGTGATAACAGCAATATCTACGAGCAGTACTTC.

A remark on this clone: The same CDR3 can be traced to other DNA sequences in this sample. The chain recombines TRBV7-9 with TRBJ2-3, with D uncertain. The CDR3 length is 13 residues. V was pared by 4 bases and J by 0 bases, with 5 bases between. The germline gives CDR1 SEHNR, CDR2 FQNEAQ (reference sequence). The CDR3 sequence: CASSSTSTDTQYF. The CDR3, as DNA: TGTGCCAGCAGCTCGACTAGCACAGATACGCAGTATTTT.

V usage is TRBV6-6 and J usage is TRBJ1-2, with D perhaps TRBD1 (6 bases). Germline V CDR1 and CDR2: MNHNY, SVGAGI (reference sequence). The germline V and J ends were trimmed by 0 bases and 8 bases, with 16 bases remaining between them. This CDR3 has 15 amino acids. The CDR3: CASSYSRSQGTGYTF. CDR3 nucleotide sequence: TGTGCCAGCAGTTACTCACGCTCACAGGGTACGGGCTACACCTTC.

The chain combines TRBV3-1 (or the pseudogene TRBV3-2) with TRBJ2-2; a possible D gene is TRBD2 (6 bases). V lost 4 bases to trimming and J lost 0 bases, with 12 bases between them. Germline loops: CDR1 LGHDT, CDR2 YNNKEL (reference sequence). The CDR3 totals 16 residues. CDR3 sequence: CASSRPTRANTGELFF. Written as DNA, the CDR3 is TGTGCCAGCAGCCGCCCGACTAGGGCGAACACCGGGGAGCTGTTTTTT.

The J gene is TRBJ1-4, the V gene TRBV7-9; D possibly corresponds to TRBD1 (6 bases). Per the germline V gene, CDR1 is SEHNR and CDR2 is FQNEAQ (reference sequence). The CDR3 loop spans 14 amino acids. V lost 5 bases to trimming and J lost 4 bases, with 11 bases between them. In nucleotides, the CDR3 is TGTGCCAGCAGCCGGACAGCCCGTAATGAAAAACTGTTTTTT. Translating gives CASSRTARNEKLFF. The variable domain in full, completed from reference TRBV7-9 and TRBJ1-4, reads DTGVSQNPRHKITKRGQNVTFRCDPISEHNRLYWYRQTLGQGPEFLTYFQNEAQLEKSRLLSDRFSAERPKGSFSTLEIQRTEQGDSAMYLCASSRTARNEKLFFGSGTQLSVL.

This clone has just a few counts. CDR3 nucleotides: TGTGCCAGCAGTTTGACAGGGCCCGGGGGAAAACTGTTTTTT. Amino acids: CASSLTGPGGKLFF. The gene calls are TRBV27 and TRBJ1-4; 7 nucleotides line up with TRBD1. CDR1 and CDR2 from the germline V gene are MNHEY and SMNVEV (reference sequence). J lost 10 bases, V lost 3 bases, and 8 bases had no gene match. This CDR3 spans 14 amino acids.

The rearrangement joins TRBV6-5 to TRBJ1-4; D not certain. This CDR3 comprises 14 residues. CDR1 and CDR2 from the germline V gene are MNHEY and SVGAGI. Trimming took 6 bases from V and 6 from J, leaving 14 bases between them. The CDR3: CASRSQAADEKLFF. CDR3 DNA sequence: TGTGCCAGCAGGTCGCAGGCTGCGGATGAAAAACTGTTTTTT.

The CDR3 protein is CASSTDAGTGGQFF. The CDR3 DNA follows: TGTGCCAGTAGTACCGATGCAGGGACGGGCGGGCAGTTCTTC. The chain carries TRBV19 and TRBJ2-1; D might be TRBD1 or TRBD2, each matching 5 bases. This CDR3 spans 14 amino acids. The germline gives CDR1 LNHDA, CDR2 SQIVND (reference sequence). The germline V and J ends were trimmed by 4 bases and 12 bases, with 19 bases remaining between them.

The CDR3 reads CASVFSGSQETQYF. The CDR3 region has the DNA TGTGCCAGCGTATTTAGCGGGTCCCAAGAGACCCAGTACTTC. V usage is TRBV2 and J usage is TRBJ2-5; 7 bases match TRBD2. V lost 8 bases and J lost 1; bases outside the gene matches: 7. Per germline, CDR1 SNHLY and CDR2 FYNNEI. The CDR3 is made up of 14 amino acids.

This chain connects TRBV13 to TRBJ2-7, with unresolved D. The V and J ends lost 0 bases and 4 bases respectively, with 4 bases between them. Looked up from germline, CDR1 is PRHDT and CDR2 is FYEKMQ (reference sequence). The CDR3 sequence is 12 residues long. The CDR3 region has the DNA TGTGCCAGCAGCTTAGGGGCATACGAGCAGTACTTC. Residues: CASSLGAYEQYF. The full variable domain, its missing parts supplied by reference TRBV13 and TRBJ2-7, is AAGVIQSPRHLIKEKRETATLKCYPIPRHDTVYWYQQGPGQDPQFLISFYEKMQSDKGSIPDRFSAQQFSDYHSELNMSSLELGDSALYFCASSLGAYEQYFGPGTRLTVT.

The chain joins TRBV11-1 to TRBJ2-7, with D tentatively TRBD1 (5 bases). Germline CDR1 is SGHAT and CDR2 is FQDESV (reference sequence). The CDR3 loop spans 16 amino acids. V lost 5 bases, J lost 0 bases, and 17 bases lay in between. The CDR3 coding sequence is TGTGCCAGCAGCCCATTAGTAAGGGGCAACTCCTACGAGCAGTACTTC. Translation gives CASSPLVRGNSYEQYF.

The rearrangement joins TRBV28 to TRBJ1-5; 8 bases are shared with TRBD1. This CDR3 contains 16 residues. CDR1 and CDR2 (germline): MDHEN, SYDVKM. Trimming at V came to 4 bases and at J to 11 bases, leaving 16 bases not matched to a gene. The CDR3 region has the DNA TGTGCCAGCAGTTCCCTAATGACAGGGGCCGTCATGTCCCAGCATTTT. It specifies CASSSLMTGAVMSQHF.